This T cell receptor beta chain derives from a study of T cell changes during pregnancy in multiple sclerosis. Looked up from germline, CDR1 is MDHEN and CDR2 is SYDVKM. V was shortened by 1 base and J by 5 bases, with 17 bases between the two germline ends. The CDR3 is 16 amino acids. The repertoire was sequenced with immunoSEQ multiplex PCR; TCRdb's copy has only in-frame clones and lacks some. The profile shows 100,000 or so clones, about 94% of them singletons. This receptor was taken from a female donor with multiple sclerosis, enrolled in a pregnancy study. The sequencing here drew on peripheral blood, taken before pregnancy. This chain connects TRBV28 to TRBJ1-1; D is possibly TRBD1 (6 bases). The CDR3 bases are TGTGCCAGCAGTTTATTGGTAGGGGTCCAGGGGACTGAAGCTTTCTTT. The encoded protein is CASSLLVGVQGTEAFF.